This T cell receptor (beta chain) was documented in a study of Ad26.COV2.S vaccination and SARS-CoV-2 variants. Study background: Donor participated within the Ad26.COV2.S arm of the COV1001 trial. Study outcomes and limitations: Researchers reported similar non-spike TCR breadth in vaccine and placebo recipients. The analyses of TCR breadth and depth may have understated the size of total T cell responses.

On this clone itself: Its target is unknown.

The protocol was immunoSEQ multiplex PCR, while the TCRdb copy is restricted to in-frame clones and leaves out a portion. The sample shows about 680,000 clones, more than 80% of them seen only once. The treatment was: about 20 received Ad26.COV2.S at low or high dose, single or two shots; five or six received placebo; per-sample allocation not given. Specimens were obtained on day 63 following the first vaccine or placebo injection. Donation was by an adult aged 18-55 years who was in Boston. Germline CDR1 is SEHNR and CDR2 is FQNEAQ (reference sequence). This CDR3 comprises 13 residues. Deletions cut 2 bases from V and 1 base from J, with 5 bases between.

Sample: peripheral blood, taken in a trial of Ad26.COV2.S vaccine versus placebo. The sequence derives from a person aged 18-65 years who received the Ad26.COV2.S COVID-19 vaccine or a placebo. The J gene is TRBJ1-1, the V gene TRBV7-9; D remains ambiguous. CDR3 coding DNA: TGTGCCAGCAGCTTATGGGGGAACACTGAAGCTTTCTTT. Translated, it gives CASSLWGNTEAFF.